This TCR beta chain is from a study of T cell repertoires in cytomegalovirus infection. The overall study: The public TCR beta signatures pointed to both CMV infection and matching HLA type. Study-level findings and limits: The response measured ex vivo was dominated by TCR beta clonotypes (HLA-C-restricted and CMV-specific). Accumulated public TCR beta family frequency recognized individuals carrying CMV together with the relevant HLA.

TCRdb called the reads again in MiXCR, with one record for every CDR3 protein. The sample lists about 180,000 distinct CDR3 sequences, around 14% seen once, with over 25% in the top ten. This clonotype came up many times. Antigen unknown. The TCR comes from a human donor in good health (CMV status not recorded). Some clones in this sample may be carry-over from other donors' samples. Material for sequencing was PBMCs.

The CDR3 sequence is CSARQLDTEAFF. The CDR3 bases are TGCAGTGCTAGACAGTTGGACACTGAAGCTTTCTTT. V usage is TRBV20-1 and J usage is TRBJ1-1; D call uncertain. CDR1 is DFQATT, CDR2 SNEGSKA, per germline (reference sequence). This CDR3 has 12 amino acids. Trimming left V 2 bases short and J 3 bases short, with 7 bases between.